This passage covers 16 T cell receptor beta chains from one sample sequenced in a study of blood T cell repertoires in COVID-19. Only in-frame clones appear in the TCRdb table, and some are missing; sequencing was by immunoSEQ multiplex PCR. The table includes some 450,000 clones, 88% detected once. The specimen was peripheral blood. These receptors were taken from a woman aged 45-65 years with COVID-19, enrolled during active disease.

This chain joins TRBV2 and TRBJ2-1; D is possibly TRBD2 (5 bases). Germline V gives CDR1 SNHLY, CDR2 FYNNEI. The CDR3 runs 14 residues. The V end lost 5 bases, the J end lost 9 bases, and 17 bases lay between the germline ends. CDR3: CASSYSGEDSEQFF. The CDR3 DNA reads TGTGCCAGCAGTTACAGCGGAGAAGATAGTGAGCAGTTCTTC.

J is TRBJ2-1 and V is TRBV7-3; possible D gene TRBD2, 6 bases. The CDR3 length is 15 residues. Germline V gene data show CDR1 as SGHTA and CDR2 as FQGTGA. The V end was cut by 5 bases, the J end by 4 bases, with 15 bases between. CDR3 loop: CASSERGVQYNEQFF. Written as DNA, the CDR3 is TGTGCCAGCAGCGAGCGCGGGGTCCAGTACAATGAGCAGTTCTTC.

This clone was seen many times. This chain uses TRBV5-4 with TRBJ2-2, with 9 bases that match TRBD1. The V gene end was trimmed by 0 bases and the J gene end by 7 bases; junction bases not matched to a gene: 4. Germline V CDR1 and CDR2: SGHNT, YYREEE (reference sequence). This CDR3 comprises 15 residues. CDR3 nucleotide sequence: TGTGCCAGCAGCTTGGGGGACAGGGTTCACGGGGAGCTGTTTTTT. This gives the protein CASSLGDRVHGELFF.

The chain links TRBV19 to TRBJ1-2; TRBD1 matches at 7 bases. CDR1 is LNHDA, CDR2 SQIVND, per germline (reference sequence). V lost 7 bases, J lost 6 bases, and 11 bases stayed unmatched. The CDR3 extends over 14 amino acids. CDR3 nucleotide sequence: TGTGCCAGTAAGCGGCCACAGGGGATACATGGCTACACCTTC. Translating it yields CASKRPQGIHGYTF.

V usage is TRBV19 and J usage is TRBJ2-2; perhaps TRBD1 as D (5 bases). The CDR3 contains 14 residues. CDR1 is LNHDA and CDR2 is SQIVND in the germline V gene (reference sequence). The V end lost 8 bases, the J end lost 1 base, and 11 bases lay between the germline ends. The CDR3 DNA is TGTGCCAGTGCTATGGGGCGGAACACCGGGGAGCTGTTTTTT. Protein sequence: CASAMGRNTGELFF.

This rearrangement joins TRBV11-2 to TRBJ2-3; a possible D gene is TRBD2 (6 bases). CDR1 is SGHAT, CDR2 FQNNGV, per germline. V was pared by 2 bases and J by 0 bases, with 12 bases between. The CDR3 extends over 16 amino acids. The CDR3 loop is CASSLWDSPSTDTQYF. DNA of the CDR3: TGTGCCAGCAGCTTATGGGACTCACCTAGCACAGATACGCAGTATTTT.

V is TRBV28 and J is TRBJ1-4; 8 bases align to TRBD1. V lost 6 bases, J lost 0 bases, and 9 bases stayed unmatched. CDR1 and CDR2 from the germline V gene are MDHEN and SYDVKM. The CDR3 covers 17 residues. The CDR3 DNA reads as TGTGCCAGCAGGGACAGGGCCTTCAGTGCAACTAATGAAAAACTGTTTTTT. It specifies CASRDRAFSATNEKLFF. Together with reference TRBV28 and TRBJ1-4, the CDR3 gives the full variable domain: DVKVTQSSRYLVKRTGEKVFLECVQDMDHENMFWYRQDPGLGLRLIYFSYDVKMKEKGDIPEGYSVSREKKERFSLILESASTNQTSMYLCASRDRAFSATNEKLFFGSGTQLSVL.

V and J are TRBV5-4 and TRBJ2-5, with D perhaps matching TRBD1 (6 bases). This CDR3 has 15 amino acids. The V end lost 1 base, the J end lost 2 bases, and 12 bases lay between the germline ends. Germline CDR1 is SGHNT and CDR2 is YYREEE (reference sequence). The CDR3 DNA reads as TGTGCCAGCAGCTTGTTTCGGACAGCTCAAGAGACCCAGTACTTC. It translates to CASSLFRTAQETQYF.

This clone was detected a few times. The chain combines TRBV4-1 with TRBJ1-2; D gene ambiguous. Germline V lookup: CDR1 MGHRA, CDR2 YSYEKL. The CDR3 is 13 residues long. Deletions cut 4 bases from V and 0 bases from J, with 6 bases between. This CDR3 reads CASSPGANYGYTF. CDR3 nucleotides: TGCGCCAGCAGCCCCGGGGCTAACTATGGCTACACCTTC.

The rearrangement joins TRBV11-3 to TRBJ2-2; the D gene is possibly TRBD1 (6 bases). Per germline, CDR1 SGHNT and CDR2 YENEEA. V was shortened by 0 bases and J by 2 bases, with 22 bases between the two germline ends. The CDR3 has 20 residues. In DNA, the CDR3 is TGTGCCAGCAGCTTAGAAGGACAGTCTAAAAGCTACGTTAACACCGGGGAGCTGTTTTTT. This codes for CASSLEGQSKSYVNTGELFF.

The chain uses TRBV5-8 and TRBJ2-2, with a tentative D call TRBD2 (6 bases). Germline CDR1 reads SGHTS; CDR2 reads YDEGEE. Trimming removed 4 bases at V and 5 bases at J, with 24 bases between. CDR3 length: 18 residues. CDR3 in DNA: TGTGCCAGCAGCCATCCATTATCACGGACCGGGACTACCGGGGAGCTGTTTTTT. Amino acids: CASSHPLSRTGTTGELFF.

This chain connects TRBV4-2 to TRBJ2-2; 13 bases agree with TRBD2. J lost 0 bases, V lost 8 bases, and 9 bases had no gene match. The germline gives CDR1 LGHNA, CDR2 YNFKEQ. The CDR3 is 18 amino acids. The DNA of the CDR3 is TGTGCCAGCGGGGGACTAGCGGGACGATACGCGAACACCGGGGAGCTGTTTTTT. Its translation is CASGGLAGRYANTGELFF.

This clone came up once. The chain is built from TRBV7-2 and TRBJ2-7, with 7 bases lining up with TRBD2. Germline loops: CDR1 SGHTA, CDR2 FQGNSA. The CDR3 spans 13 residues. The V and J ends lost 1 base and 7 bases, in that order; junction bases with no gene match: 4. CDR3 region: CASSLEAGWEQYF. DNA of the CDR3: TGTGCCAGCAGCTTAGAAGCGGGGTGGGAGCAGTACTTC.

The V and J genes are TRBV5-5 and TRBJ1-1; possibly TRBD1 for D (5 bases). This CDR3 comprises 13 residues. Trimming cost V 3 bases and J 5 bases, with 11 bases left between them. CDR1 is SGHKS, CDR2 YYEKEE, per germline (reference sequence). The CDR3 region has the DNA TGTGCCAGCAGCTCCAGGGTTAGTACTGAAGCTTTCTTT. Translating gives CASSSRVSTEAFF.

This clone was found a few times. This sequence joins TRBV6-1 and TRBJ2-7; 8 bases fit TRBD1. The CDR3 extends over 16 amino acids. Germline CDR1 is MNHNS and CDR2 is SASEGT. V shed 1 base, J shed 5 bases, and the junction held 10 bases outside the gene matches. The DNA of the CDR3 is TGTGCCAGCAGTGAAGTGTTGCAGGGGGCCCTGGACGAGCAGTACTTC. Translated, it gives CASSEVLQGALDEQYF.

The chain is built from TRBV10-3 and TRBJ2-7; TRBD1 matches 10 bases. J lost 0 bases, V lost 5 bases, and 13 bases had no gene match. This CDR3 region has 18 residues. CDR1 ENHRY and CDR2 SYGVKD come from the germline V gene. The CDR3 sequence is CAISTGTGENLGSYEQYF. The CDR3 coding sequence is TGTGCCATCAGTACCGGGACAGGGGAGAATTTGGGCTCCTACGAGCAGTACTTC.